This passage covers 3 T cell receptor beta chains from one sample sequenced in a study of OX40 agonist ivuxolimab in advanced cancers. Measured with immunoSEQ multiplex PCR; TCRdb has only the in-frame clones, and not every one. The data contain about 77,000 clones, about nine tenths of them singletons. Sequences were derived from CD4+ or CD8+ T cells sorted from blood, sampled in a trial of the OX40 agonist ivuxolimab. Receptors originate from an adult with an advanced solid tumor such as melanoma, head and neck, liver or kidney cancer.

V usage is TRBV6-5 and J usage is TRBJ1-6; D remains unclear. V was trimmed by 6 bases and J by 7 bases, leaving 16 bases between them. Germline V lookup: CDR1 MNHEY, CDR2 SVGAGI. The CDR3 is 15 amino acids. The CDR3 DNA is TGTGCCAGCAGCAGAGTCCCGTACGCCAATTCACCCCTCCACTTT. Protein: CASSRVPYANSPLHF.

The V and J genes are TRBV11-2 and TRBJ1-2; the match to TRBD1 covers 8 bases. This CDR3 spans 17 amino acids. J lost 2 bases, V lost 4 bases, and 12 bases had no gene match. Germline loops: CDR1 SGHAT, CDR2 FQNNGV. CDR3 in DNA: TGTGCCAGCAGCTATTACCCCAGAGGACAGGGAAACTATGGCTACACCTTC. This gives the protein CASSYYPRGQGNYGYTF.

CDR3 nucleotide sequence: TGTGCCAGCAGTTATCATGGGGATGGCTACACCTTC. Translation gives CASSYHGDGYTF. This chain connects TRBV27 to TRBJ1-2; unclear D gene. The V gene lost 4 bases and the J gene lost 6 bases, with 9 bases spanning the gap. The CDR3 loop spans 12 amino acids. Germline-derived CDR1 and CDR2 are MNHEY and SMNVEV (reference sequence).